A single sample gave rise to the 12 T cell receptor beta chains below, sequenced in a study of radiotherapy plus CTLA-4 blockade in lung cancer. Sequenced by immunoSEQ multiplex PCR; TCRdb stores in-frame clones only, minus some. The sample records 80,000 to 100,000 clones, just over 85% being singletons. The sequencing here drew on peripheral blood, taken from a patient treated with radiotherapy plus ipilimumab. The receptors here all came from a human donor with non-small cell lung cancer that progressed on radiotherapy plus ipilimumab.

J is TRBJ2-6 and V is TRBV2; D remains ambiguous. The CDR3 totals 15 residues. Germline CDR1 SNHLY, CDR2 FYNNEI. The V gene lost 5 bases and the J gene lost 0 bases, with 8 bases spanning the gap. The CDR3: CASSQDFSGANVLTF. CDR3 sequence (DNA): TGTGCCAGCAGTCAAGACTTCTCTGGGGCCAACGTCCTGACTTTC.

The rearrangement joins TRBV7-3 to TRBJ2-5; no reliable D call. Germline CDR1 reads SGHTA; CDR2 reads FQGTGA. The CDR3 totals 13 residues. V lost 0 bases to trimming and J lost 0 bases, with 2 bases between them. The CDR3 DNA is TGTGCCAGCAGCTTAACGTACCAAGAGACCCAGTACTTC. Translation: CASSLTYQETQYF.

This clone was seen once. This chain uses TRBV19 with TRBJ2-2, with a possible D match to TRBD2 (6 bases). The germline V gene encodes CDR1 LNHDA and CDR2 SQIVND (reference sequence). Trimming removed 2 bases at V and 1 base at J, with 11 bases between. The CDR3 covers 16 residues. The CDR3 DNA reads as TGTGCCAGTAGTATACCCGGGACTCTGAACACCGGGGAGCTGTTTTTT. Its protein product is CASSIPGTLNTGELFF.

This clone occurred once. The DNA for the CDR3 is TGTGCCAGCAGCTTTTCTGGGGCCAACGTCCTGACTTTC. Translation: CASSFSGANVLTF. The J gene is TRBJ2-6, the V gene TRBV7-3; D not certain. Germline assignment: CDR1 SGHTA and CDR2 FQGTGA. With 3 bases removed from V and 1 base from J, the gap between germline ends came to 1 base. This CDR3 comprises 13 residues.

This clone was counted between two and nine times. The rearrangement uses TRBV18 and TRBJ1-1; 7 bases align to TRBD1. Germline CDR1 KGHSH, CDR2 LQKENI. The CDR3 is 15 amino acids. V shed 6 bases and J 0 bases; nucleotides not matched to a gene: 7. This CDR3 is CASSPIGGLNTEAFF. The CDR3, as DNA: TGTGCCAGCTCGCCCATAGGGGGCCTGAACACTGAAGCTTTCTTT.

Only a few counts were recorded for this clone. The V and J genes are TRBV6-5 and TRBJ2-7; 10 bases agree with TRBD1. This CDR3 is 14 amino acids long. The V and J ends lost 2 bases and 6 bases, in that order; junction bases with no gene match: 4. From germline, CDR1 is MNHEY and CDR2 SVGAGI. In DNA, the CDR3 is TGTGCCAGCAGTTACCTCGGACAGGGGGGCGAGCAGTACTTC. The encoded protein is CASSYLGQGGEQYF.

This chain connects TRBV6-5 to TRBJ1-3; D gene uncertain. This CDR3 contains 13 residues. Per germline, CDR1 MNHEY and CDR2 SVGAGI. The V and J ends lost 7 bases and 0 bases respectively, with 7 bases between them. The CDR3 protein is CASTGSSGNTIYF. CDR3 DNA: TGTGCCAGCACCGGGAGCTCTGGAAACACCATATATTTT.

This clone was recorded once. The rearrangement links TRBV28 to TRBJ1-5; D ambiguous. CDR3 length equals 12 residues. CDR1 and CDR2 from the germline V gene are MDHEN and SYDVKM. V was pared by 5 bases and J by 4 bases, with 6 bases between. The CDR3 region has the DNA TGTGCCAGCAGTACAGCGAATCAGCCCCAGCATTTT. It encodes CASSTANQPQHF.

This clone was recorded a few times. This chain joins TRBV21-1 and TRBJ1-5; the DNA was not used to check the table's D call, TRBD1. TRBV21-1 has pseudogene status. This CDR3 is built from 13 residues. Here the CDR3 reads CASRGQGGQPQHF. DNA for the CDR3: TGTGCCAGCAGGGGACAGGGGGGACAGCCCCAGCATTTT.

This sequence joins TRBV5-4 and TRBJ2-2; possible D gene TRBD1, 6 bases. The CDR3 extends over 15 amino acids. Trimming stripped 0 bases from V and 5 bases from J, with 11 bases between. Germline V gives CDR1 SGHNT, CDR2 YYREEE (reference sequence). CDR3 coding DNA: TGTGCCAGCAGCTTGGTACCAGGGGAGACCGGGGAGCTGTTTTTT. Its translation is CASSLVPGETGELFF.

In this sample, this clone turned up a few times. V and J are TRBV7-9 and TRBJ2-6, with D perhaps TRBD1 (6 bases). The CDR3 has 15 amino acids. The germline V and J ends were trimmed by 7 bases and 2 bases, with 12 bases remaining between them. The germline CDR1 and CDR2 sequences are SEHNR and FQNEAQ (reference sequence). CDR3 in amino acids: CASTDRQTGANVLTF. CDR3 coding DNA: TGTGCCAGCACCGACAGGCAGACTGGGGCCAACGTCCTGACTTTC.

V is TRBV29-1 and J is TRBJ2-2; either TRBD1 or TRBD2 may supply D (5 bases each). Per germline, CDR1 SQVTM and CDR2 ANQGSEA. The V and J ends lost 4 bases and 4 bases respectively, with 16 bases between them. The CDR3 sequence is 15 residues long. The CDR3 spells CSVGGKEGTTGELFF. Written as DNA, the CDR3 is TGCAGCGTTGGGGGGAAAGAGGGGACCACCGGGGAGCTGTTTTTT.